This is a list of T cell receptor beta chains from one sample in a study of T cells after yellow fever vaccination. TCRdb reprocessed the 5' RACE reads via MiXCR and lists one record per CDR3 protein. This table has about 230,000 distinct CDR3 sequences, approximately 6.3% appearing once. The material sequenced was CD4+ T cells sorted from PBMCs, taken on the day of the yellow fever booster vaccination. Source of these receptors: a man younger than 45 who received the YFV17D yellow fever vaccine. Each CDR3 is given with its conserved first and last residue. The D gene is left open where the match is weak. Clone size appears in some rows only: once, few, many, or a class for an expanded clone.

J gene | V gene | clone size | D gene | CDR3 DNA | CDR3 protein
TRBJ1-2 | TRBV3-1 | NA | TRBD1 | TGTGACAGCAGCCTCTCCTACAGGGGGGGGCCCTATGGCTACACCTTC | CDSSLSYRGGPYGYTF
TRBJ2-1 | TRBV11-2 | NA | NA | TGTGCCAGCAGCTTAGAGGGTGTGGCTTTAGAGCAGTTCTTC | CASSLEGVALEQFF
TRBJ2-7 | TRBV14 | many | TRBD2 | TGTGCCAGCAGTGCCGGGACTAGCGGTTACGAGCAGTACTTC | CASSAGTSGYEQYF
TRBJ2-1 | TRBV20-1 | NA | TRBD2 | TGCTGTGCTAGCGGACTGACTAGCGGGAGAGGTTACGATGAGCAGTTCTTC | CCASGLTSGRGYDEQFF
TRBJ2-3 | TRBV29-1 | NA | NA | TGCAGCGTTGTCCAGGGGAAACAGACCACAGATACGCAGTATTTT | CSVVQGKQTTDTQYF
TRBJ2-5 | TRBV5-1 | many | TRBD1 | TGCGCCAGCAGCTTGACAGGGGGTCATCGAGAGACCCAGTACTTC | CASSLTGGHRETQYF
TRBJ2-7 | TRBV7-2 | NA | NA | TGTGCCAGCAGCTCCTGGAGCGGAATCTACGAGCAGTACTTC | CASSSWSGIYEQYF
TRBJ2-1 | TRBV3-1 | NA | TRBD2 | TGTGCCAGCAGCCGAAACCCCTCCGGGACTAGCGGGAGTAATGAGCAGTTCTTC | CASSRNPSGTSGSNEQFF
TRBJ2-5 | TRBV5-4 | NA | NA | TGTGCCAGCAGCCCCCAGGGTCAGGAGGGGACCCAGTACTTC | CASSPQGQEGTQYF
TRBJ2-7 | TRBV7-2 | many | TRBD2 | TGTGCCAGCAGCTCAGGAGGACTAGCCCAGCAGTACTTC | CASSSGGLAQQYF
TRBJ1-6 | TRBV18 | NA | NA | TGTGCCAGCTCACCACCGAGCGGAGGAAATTCACCCCTCCACTTT | CASSPPSGGNSPLHF
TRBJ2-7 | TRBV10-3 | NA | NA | TGTGCCACCAGAAACTCGGACAGAACTCCCTACGAGCAGTACTTC | CATRNSDRTPYEQYF
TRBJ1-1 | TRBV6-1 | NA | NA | TGTGCCAGCAGACAACAGGGACCCACTGAAGCTTTCTTT | CASRQQGPTEAFF
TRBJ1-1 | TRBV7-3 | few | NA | TGTGCCAGCAGCCGGACAAGGAACACTGAAGCTTTCTTT | CASSRTRNTEAFF
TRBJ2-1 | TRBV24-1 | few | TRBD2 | TGTGCCACCAGTGACCCAACTAGCGGAGGCAATGAGCAGTTCTTC | CATSDPTSGGNEQFF
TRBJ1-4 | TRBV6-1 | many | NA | TGTGCCAGCAGTCGGCAGGGGCAAGAAAAACTGTTTTTT | CASSRQGQEKLFF
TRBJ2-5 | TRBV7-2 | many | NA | TGTGCCAGCAGCTCCTCCATCGGGGGCGGAGAGACCCAGTACTTC | CASSSSIGGGETQYF
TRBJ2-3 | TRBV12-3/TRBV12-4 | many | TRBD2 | TGTGCCAGCAGGTCTAGCGGAGCACCTAGCACAGATACGCAGTATTTT | CASRSSGAPSTDTQYF
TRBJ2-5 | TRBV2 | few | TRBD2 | TGTGCCAGCAGTGAAGTGGGCCCCCTGCGGGAGGAATTC | CASSEVGPLREEF
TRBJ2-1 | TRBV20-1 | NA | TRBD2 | TGCAGTGCGCGGACTAGCGGGAGGACCTCCTTGAGCTCCTACAATGAGCAGTTCTTC | CSARTSGRTSLSSYNEQFF
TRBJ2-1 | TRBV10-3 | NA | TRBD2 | TGTGCCATCACCCCGACTAGCGGGATCTACAATGAGCAGTTCTTC | CAITPTSGIYNEQFF
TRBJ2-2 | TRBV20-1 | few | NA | TGCAGTGCTAGCGATAGGCACGGGAGAACCACCGGGGAGCTGTTTTTT | CSASDRHGRTTGELFF
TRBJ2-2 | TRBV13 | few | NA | TGTGCCAGCAGCGCAGGGACCAGGAGATATGGCGGGGAGCTGTTTTTT | CASSAGTRRYGGELFF
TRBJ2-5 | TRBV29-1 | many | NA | TGCAGCGTGAGACCAGGGAGGGAGACCCAGTACTTC | CSVRPGRETQYF
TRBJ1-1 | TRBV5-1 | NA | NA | TGCGCCAGCAGCCTTCGACATACCATGAACACTGAAGCTTTCTTT | CASSLRHTMNTEAFF
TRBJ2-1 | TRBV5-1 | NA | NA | TGCGCCAGCAGCTTGGAGACGATGAGTGAGCAGCTCTTC | CASSLETMSEQLF
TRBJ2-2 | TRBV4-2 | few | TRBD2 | TGTGCCAGCAGCCAGTCACCCCCCGGGACTAGCGGGTTCCCGGAGCTGTTTTTT | CASSQSPPGTSGFPELFF
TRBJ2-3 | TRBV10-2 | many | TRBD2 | TGCGCCAGCGGGGGACTAGCGGCATCAGATACGCAGTATTTT | CASGGLAASDTQYF
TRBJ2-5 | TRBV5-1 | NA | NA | TGCGCCAGCAGCTCCCCTACTAGTCTCCGAGAGACCCAGTACTTC | CASSSPTSLRETQYF
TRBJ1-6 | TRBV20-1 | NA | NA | TGCAGTGCTAGTCGCCGGGTACGGAATTCACCCCTCCACTTT | CSASRRVRNSPLHF
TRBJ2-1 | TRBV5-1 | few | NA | TGCGCCAGCAGCTTTGGAGCGGGTTGGAACAATGAGCAGTTCTTC | CASSFGAGWNNEQFF
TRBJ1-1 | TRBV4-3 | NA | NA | TGCGCCAGCAGCCAAGCGATCCAGGGTGAAGCTTTCTTT | CASSQAIQGEAFF
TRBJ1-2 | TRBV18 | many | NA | TGTGCCAGCTCACCACGGCAAGTCTATGGCTACACCTTC | CASSPRQVYGYTF
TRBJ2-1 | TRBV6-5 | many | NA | TGTGCCAGCAGTTTGCCGACCGACAACTTCCCCTACAATGAGCAGTTCTTC | CASSLPTDNFPYNEQFF
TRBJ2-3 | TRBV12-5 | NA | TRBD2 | TGTGCTAGTGGTAATAGCGGGAGTACAGATACGCAGTATTTT | CASGNSGSTDTQYF
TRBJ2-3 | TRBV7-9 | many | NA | TGTGCCAGCAGCAGCGGGAGCACAGATACGCAGTATTTT | CASSSGSTDTQYF
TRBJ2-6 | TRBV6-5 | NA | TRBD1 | TGTGCCAGCAGGTTAACATCAGGGGGCCTTCTCTCTGGGGCCAACGTCCTGACTTTC | CASRLTSGGLLSGANVLTF
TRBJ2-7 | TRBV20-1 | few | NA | TGCAGTGCTGCGCCGTCGGAGCCATCCTACGAGCAGTACTTC | CSAAPSEPSYEQYF
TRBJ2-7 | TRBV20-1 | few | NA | TGCAGTGCTAGGGGGCATATCCAGGGGTTCTCCTACGAGCAGTACTTC | CSARGHIQGFSYEQYF
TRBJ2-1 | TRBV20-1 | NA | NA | TGCTGTGCTAGAGGTTCTGGTAGCGTGGGCCTCGGGGCTTCGTGGGAGCAGTTCTTC | CCARGSGSVGLGASWEQFF
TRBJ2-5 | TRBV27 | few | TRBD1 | TGTGCCAGCAGTCCCTGGACAGGGGAGGAGACCCAGTACTTC | CASSPWTGEETQYF
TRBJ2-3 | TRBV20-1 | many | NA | TGCAGTGCCTCCAACGCTGATACGCAGTATTTT | CSASNADTQYF
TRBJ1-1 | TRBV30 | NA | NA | TGTGCCTGGAGGGGTATGAACACTGAAGCTTTCTTT | CAWRGMNTEAFF
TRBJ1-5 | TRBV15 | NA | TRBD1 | TGTGCCACCAGCAGAGACTCAACAGGGGGAAATCAGCCCCAGCATTTT | CATSRDSTGGNQPQHF
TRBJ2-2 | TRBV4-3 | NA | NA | TGCGCCAGCAGCCAAGACCTTCTAGCGCCCGGGGAGCTGTTTTTT | CASSQDLLAPGELFF
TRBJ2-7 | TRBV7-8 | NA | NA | TGTGCCAGCAGCTTAGACACAGCGGCGGTTCGGGAGCAGTACTTC | CASSLDTAAVREQYF
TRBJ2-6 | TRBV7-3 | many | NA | TGTGCCAGCAGCTTCCAGGGATCAGGGGCCAACGTCCTGACTTTC | CASSFQGSGANVLTF
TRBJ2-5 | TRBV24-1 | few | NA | TGTGCCACCAGTGATCCCGGATCCGATGAGACCCAGTACTTC | CATSDPGSDETQYF
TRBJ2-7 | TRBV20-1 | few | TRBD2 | TGCAGTGCTAGCCCTAACCGACTAGCGGAGAACTACGAGCAGTACTTC | CSASPNRLAENYEQYF